The present T cell receptor beta chain was sequenced within a study of T cell repertoires in cytomegalovirus infection. Study context: Indications came from public TCR beta signatures; they pointed to CMV infection and to a matching HLA type. Overall study findings and caveats: Clonotypes of TCR beta that were HLA-C-restricted and CMV-specific dominated the ex vivo response. The cumulative frequency of public TCR beta families identified carriers of CMV plus the relevant HLA.

The V end was cut by 0 bases, the J end by 2 bases, with 20 bases between. The V gene's germline CDR1 is DFQATT and CDR2 SNEGSKA (reference sequence). The CDR3 has 18 amino acids. TCRdb independently ran MiXCR on the reads; one entry per CDR3 protein. Of more than 400,000 distinct CDR3 sequences listed, less than 30% are singletons. Remarks on this clonotype: Its antigen is currently unknown.

Sequencing input: PBMCs. The sequence derives from a human donor in good health (CMV status not recorded). Some clones in this sample may be carry-over from other donors' samples. This chain joins TRBV20-1 and TRBJ2-1; no firm D call. CDR3 residues: CSARDPLDRVFPYNEQFF. The DNA of the CDR3 is TGCAGTGCTAGAGATCCTCTTGATAGGGTATTTCCCTACAATGAGCAGTTCTTC.